This TCR beta chain emerged from a study of T cell responses to AZD1222 COVID-19 vaccine. The CDR3 has 11 residues. Trimming shortened V by 6 bases and J by 7 bases, and 9 bases separated the two germline ends. Germline CDR1 and CDR2: WNHNN and SYGVQD (reference sequence). Sequencing was performed with immunoSEQ multiplex PCR; in TCRdb, only in-frame clones are kept and a portion is missing. The repertoire holds about 110,000 clones, around 84% seen once, with under 4% in the top ten. Study-level findings and limits: Donors, mostly white British, included more females; clonal diversity was possibly underestimated.

This clone was detected only a few times. Antigen unknown. The sequenced sample was peripheral blood, obtained on day 0 of AZD1222 vaccination. The chain has TRBV10-1 and TRBJ1-1, with a tentative D call TRBD1 (6 bases). The clonotype was recovered from an adult in good health. CDR3 coding DNA: TGCGCCAGCAGAGGACAGTTTGAAGCTTTCTTT. Translating gives CASRGQFEAFF.